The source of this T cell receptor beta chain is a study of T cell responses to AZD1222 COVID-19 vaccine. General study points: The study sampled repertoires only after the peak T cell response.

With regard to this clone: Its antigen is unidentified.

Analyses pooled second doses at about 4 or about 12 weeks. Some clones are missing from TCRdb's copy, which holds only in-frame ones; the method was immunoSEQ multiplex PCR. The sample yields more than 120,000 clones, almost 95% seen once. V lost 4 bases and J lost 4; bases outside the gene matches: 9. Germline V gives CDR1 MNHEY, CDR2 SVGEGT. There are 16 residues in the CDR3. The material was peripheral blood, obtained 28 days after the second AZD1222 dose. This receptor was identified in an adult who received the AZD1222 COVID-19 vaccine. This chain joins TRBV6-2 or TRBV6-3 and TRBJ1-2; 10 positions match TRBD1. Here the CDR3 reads CASSFDRGHSGYGYTF. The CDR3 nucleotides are TGTGCCAGCAGTTTTGACAGGGGGCATTCGGGCTATGGCTACACCTTC.